The rows below give T cell receptor beta chains drawn from one sample of a study of blood T cell repertoires in COVID-19. Some clones are missing from TCRdb's copy, which holds only in-frame ones; the method was immunoSEQ multiplex PCR. The sample holds about 260,000 clones, 82% seen once. Sequencing was performed on peripheral blood. These receptors came from a woman older than 75 with acute or convalescent COVID-19. Each CDR3 is given with its conserved first and last residue. The D gene is left open where the match is weak.

v_call,j_call,cdr3_length,d_call,cdr3_nt,cdr3_aa
TRBV5-1,TRBJ1-4,13,.,TGCGCCAGCAGCTTGGAGGAGGGGGAAAAACTGTTTTTT,CASSLEEGEKLFF
TRBV7-3,TRBJ2-5,14,.,TGTGCCAGCAGCCAAGGGACACCGAGGGAGACCCAGTACTTC,CASSQGTPRETQYF
TRBV5-1,TRBJ2-1,15,TRBD2,TGCGCCAGCAGCTTTGAGGGAGGGCCGCACAATGAGCAGTTCTTC,CASSFEGGPHNEQFF
TRBV5-4,TRBJ2-7,12,.,TGTGCCGGCCTTGGGGCAACCTACGAGCAGTACTTC,CAGLGATYEQYF
TRBV2,TRBJ2-1,13,.,TGTGCCAGCAGCCAACTGAGGGAGAATGAGCAGTTCTTC,CASSQLRENEQFF
TRBV28,TRBJ1-5,15,.,TGTGCCAGCAGTCTAACAGGTGGTAGCAATCAGCCCCAGCATTTT,CASSLTGGSNQPQHF
TRBV10-3,TRBJ2-1,14,TRBD2,TGTGCCATCAGTGCAGCGGGAGGGCCGGATGAGCAGTTCTTC,CAISAAGGPDEQFF
TRBV19,TRBJ2-2,15,TRBD1,TGTGCCAGTAAAACGGGACAGACGAACACCGGGGAGCTGTTTTTT,CASKTGQTNTGELFF
TRBV27,TRBJ2-7,14,TRBD1,TGTGCCAGCAGGGTAGACAGGGAATTGAGCGAGCAGTACTTC,CASRVDRELSEQYF
TRBV7-2,TRBJ2-4,16,.,TGTGCCAGCAGCTTAGCGGGAGGGGGAGCCAAAAACATTCAGTACTTC,CASSLAGGGAKNIQYF